This TCR beta chain was documented in a study of PD-1 blockade in mismatch repair-deficient tumors. About the research overall: Patients had 11 to 13 mismatch repair-deficient cancer types and were previously treated and progressing. General study results and limits: Tumor-resident clones, often absent from pretreatment blood, expanded after pembrolizumab and then contracted.

Every patient had mismatch repair deficiency by PCR or immunohistochemistry. The TCR-sequenced patients were a few responders to pembrolizumab. The CDR3 is made up of 12 amino acids. V gave up 10 bases and J gave up 1 base, with 10 bases separating them. Germline V lookup: CDR1 MNHNY, CDR2 SVGAGI (reference sequence). Points on this clone: As yet, its antigen is unknown.

The repertoire was sequenced with immunoSEQ multiplex PCR; TCRdb's copy has only in-frame clones and lacks some. The table lists about 130,000 clones, about nine tenths of them singletons. Source: peripheral blood, taken approximately 73 weeks after starting pembrolizumab. The sequence was obtained from an adult with mismatch repair-deficient cancer. V is TRBV6-6 and J is TRBJ1-1; D gene unclear. The CDR3 loop is CAIGRTNTEAFF. In DNA, the CDR3 is TGTGCCATCGGACGGACGAACACTGAAGCTTTCTTT.